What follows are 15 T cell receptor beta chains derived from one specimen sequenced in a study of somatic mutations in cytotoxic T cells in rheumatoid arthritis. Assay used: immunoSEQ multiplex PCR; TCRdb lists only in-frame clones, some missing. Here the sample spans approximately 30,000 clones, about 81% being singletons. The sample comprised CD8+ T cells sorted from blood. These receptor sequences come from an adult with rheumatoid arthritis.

CDR3 sequence (DNA): TGTGCCAGCTCACTTACAGGGGGCCGCACTGAAGCTTTCTTT. Amino acid sequence: CASSLTGGRTEAFF. This chain joins TRBV18 and TRBJ1-1; 9 nucleotides match TRBD1. The CDR3 is 14 amino acids. Germline CDR1 KGHSH, CDR2 LQKENI. With V trimmed by 4 bases and J by 4 bases, 4 bases remained unmatched.

The DNA of the CDR3 is TGCGCCAGCAGCCAAGCGGGTCAGGGGGCACTAACCTACGAGCAGTACTTC. It codes for CASSQAGQGALTYEQYF. The chain couples TRBV4-3 to TRBJ2-7; 8 nucleotides line up with TRBD1. With 1 base clipped from V and 2 bases from J, the junction kept 10 bases outside the gene matches. The CDR3 runs to 17 residues. CDR1 is LGHNA and CDR2 is YSLEER in the germline V gene.

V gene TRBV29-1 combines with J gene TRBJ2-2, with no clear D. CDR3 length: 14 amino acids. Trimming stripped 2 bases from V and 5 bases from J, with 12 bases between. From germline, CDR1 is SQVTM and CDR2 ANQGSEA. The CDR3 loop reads CSVEIGQMTGELFF. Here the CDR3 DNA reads TGCAGCGTTGAAATAGGGCAGATGACCGGGGAGCTGTTTTTT.

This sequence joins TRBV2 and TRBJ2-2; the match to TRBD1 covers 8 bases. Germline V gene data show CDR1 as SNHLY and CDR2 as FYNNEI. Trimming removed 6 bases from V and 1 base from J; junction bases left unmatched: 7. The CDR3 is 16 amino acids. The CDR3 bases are TGTGCCAGCAGCGCCTCCGGGACAGGGAACACCGGGGAGCTGTTTTTT. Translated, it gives CASSASGTGNTGELFF.

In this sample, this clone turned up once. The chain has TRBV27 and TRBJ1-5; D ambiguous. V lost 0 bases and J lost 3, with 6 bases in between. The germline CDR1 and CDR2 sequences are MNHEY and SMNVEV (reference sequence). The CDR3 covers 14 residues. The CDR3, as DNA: TGTGCCAGCAGTTTATCAGGGAACAATCAGCCCCAGCATTTT. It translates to CASSLSGNNQPQHF.

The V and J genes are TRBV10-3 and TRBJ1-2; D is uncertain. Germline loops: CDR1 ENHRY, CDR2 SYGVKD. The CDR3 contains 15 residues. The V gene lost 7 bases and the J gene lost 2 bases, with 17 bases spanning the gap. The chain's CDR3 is CAITPEGGSNYGYTF. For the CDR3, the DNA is TGTGCCATCACCCCGGAAGGCGGATCGAACTATGGCTACACCTTC.

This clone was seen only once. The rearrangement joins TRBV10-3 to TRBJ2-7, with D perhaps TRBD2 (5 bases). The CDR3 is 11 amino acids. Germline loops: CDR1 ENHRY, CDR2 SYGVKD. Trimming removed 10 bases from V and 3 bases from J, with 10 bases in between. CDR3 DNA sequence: TGTGCCACCCTCGGAGGCTACGAGCAGTACTTC. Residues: CATLGGYEQYF.

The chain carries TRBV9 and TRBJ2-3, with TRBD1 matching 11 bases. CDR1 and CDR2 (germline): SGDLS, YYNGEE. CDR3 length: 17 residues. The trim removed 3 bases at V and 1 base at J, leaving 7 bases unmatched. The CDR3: CASSAEDRGLGTDTQYF. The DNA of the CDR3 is TGTGCCAGCAGCGCAGAGGACAGGGGGCTAGGCACAGATACGCAGTATTTT.

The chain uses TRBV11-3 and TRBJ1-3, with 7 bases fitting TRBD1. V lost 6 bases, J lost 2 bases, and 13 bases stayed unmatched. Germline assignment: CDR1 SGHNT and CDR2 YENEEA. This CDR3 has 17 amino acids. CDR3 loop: CASRSRVEGATGNTIYF. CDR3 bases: TGTGCCAGCAGATCGCGTGTTGAGGGGGCGACTGGAAACACCATATATTTT.

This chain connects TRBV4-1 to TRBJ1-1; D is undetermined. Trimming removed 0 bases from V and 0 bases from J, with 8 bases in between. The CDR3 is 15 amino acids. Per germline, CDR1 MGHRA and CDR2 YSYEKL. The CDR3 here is CASSQDEGMNTEAFF. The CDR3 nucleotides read TGCGCCAGCAGCCAAGATGAGGGAATGAACACTGAAGCTTTCTTT.

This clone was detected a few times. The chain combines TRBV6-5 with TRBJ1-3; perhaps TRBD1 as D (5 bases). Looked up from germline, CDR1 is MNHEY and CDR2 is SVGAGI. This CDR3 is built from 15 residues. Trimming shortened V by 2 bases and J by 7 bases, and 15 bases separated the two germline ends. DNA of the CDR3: TGTGCCAGCAGTTACGGGCAGGGCTTGGGGAACACCATATATTTT. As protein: CASSYGQGLGNTIYF.

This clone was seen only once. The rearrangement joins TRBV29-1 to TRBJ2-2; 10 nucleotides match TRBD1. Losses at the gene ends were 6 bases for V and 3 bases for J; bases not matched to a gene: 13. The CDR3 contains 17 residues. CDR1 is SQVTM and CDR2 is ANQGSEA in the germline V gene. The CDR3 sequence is CSVRTGGSFGDTGELFF. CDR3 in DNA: TGCAGCGTGAGGACAGGGGGTTCCTTCGGGGACACCGGGGAGCTGTTTTTT.

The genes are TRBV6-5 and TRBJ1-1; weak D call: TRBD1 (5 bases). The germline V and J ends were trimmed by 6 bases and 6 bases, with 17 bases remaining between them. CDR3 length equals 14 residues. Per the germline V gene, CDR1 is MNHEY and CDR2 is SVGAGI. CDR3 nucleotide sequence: TGTGCCAGCAGGCCAACAGGCCCCGGGGCTGAAGCTTTCTTT. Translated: CASRPTGPGAEAFF.

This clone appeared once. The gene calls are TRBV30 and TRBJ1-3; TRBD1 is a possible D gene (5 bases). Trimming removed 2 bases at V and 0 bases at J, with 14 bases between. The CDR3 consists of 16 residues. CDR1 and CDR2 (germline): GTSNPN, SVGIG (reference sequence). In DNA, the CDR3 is TGTGCCTGGAGTTTCGGGACGGGAAGCTCTGGAAACACCATATATTTT. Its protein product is CAWSFGTGSSGNTIYF.

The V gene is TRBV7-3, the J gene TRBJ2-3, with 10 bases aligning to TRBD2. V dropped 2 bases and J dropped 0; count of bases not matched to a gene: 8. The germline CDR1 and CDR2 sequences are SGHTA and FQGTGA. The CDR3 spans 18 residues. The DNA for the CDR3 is TGTGCCAGCAGCTTAGGGCTAGCGGGGGATACTAGCACAGATACGCAGTATTTT. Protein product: CASSLGLAGDTSTDTQYF.